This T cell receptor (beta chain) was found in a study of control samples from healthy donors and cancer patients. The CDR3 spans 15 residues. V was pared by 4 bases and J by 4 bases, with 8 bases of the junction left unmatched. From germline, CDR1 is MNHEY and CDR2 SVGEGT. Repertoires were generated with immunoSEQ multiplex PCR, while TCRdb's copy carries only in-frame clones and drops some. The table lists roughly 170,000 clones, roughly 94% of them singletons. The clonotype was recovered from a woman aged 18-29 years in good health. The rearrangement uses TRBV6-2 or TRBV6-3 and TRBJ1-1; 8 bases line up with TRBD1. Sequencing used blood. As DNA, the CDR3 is TGTGCCAGCAGTTCCGTACAGGGGGAGGTCACTGAAGCTTTCTTT. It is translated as CASSSVQGEVTEAFF.